The source of this T cell receptor (beta chain) is a study of blood T cells in healthy people across ages. Only a few counts were recorded for this clonotype. Antigen unknown. A sample-barcoded 5' primer and a J-beta primer mix were used in a second PCR of about 6 to 11 cycles. Each CDR3 protein is one row after TCRdb ran MiXCR on the 5' RACE reads. Altogether 500,000 to 650,000 distinct CDR3 sequences are present, 25% to 35% being singletons, with the ten largest covering roughly 3.5%. Study-wide results and limits: Diversity of TCR beta per million T cells declined in a roughly linear way with age.

The ends were cut back, 7 bases at V and 0 bases at J, with 8 bases in the middle. CDR1 is SGHKS and CDR2 is YYEKEE in the germline V gene (reference sequence). The length of the CDR3 is 14 residues. A further study also used this sample, focusing on T cells of mothers and their children.

The sequencing input was blood. The TCR originated in a boy aged 2 to 9 in good health. This chain uses TRBV5-5 with TRBJ1-6; no reliable D call. This CDR3 is CASAKSSYNSPLHF. For the CDR3, the DNA is TGTGCCAGCGCGAAGAGCTCCTATAATTCACCCCTCCACTTT.